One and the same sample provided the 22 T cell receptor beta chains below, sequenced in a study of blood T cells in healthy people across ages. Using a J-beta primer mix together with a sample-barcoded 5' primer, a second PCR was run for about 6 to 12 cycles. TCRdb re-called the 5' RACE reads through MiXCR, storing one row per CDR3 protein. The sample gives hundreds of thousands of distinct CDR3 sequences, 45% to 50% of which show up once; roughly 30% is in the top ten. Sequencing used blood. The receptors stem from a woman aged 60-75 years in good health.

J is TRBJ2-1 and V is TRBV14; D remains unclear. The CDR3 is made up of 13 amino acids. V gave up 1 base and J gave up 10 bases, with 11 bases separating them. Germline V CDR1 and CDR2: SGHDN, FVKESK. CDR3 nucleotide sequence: TGTGCCAGCAGCCAAGTGACGTATGGCGAGCAGTTCTTC. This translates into CASSQVTYGEQFF.

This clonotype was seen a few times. The CDR3 DNA is TGTGCCAGCAGTCGAGACAGGGCTACCAACTATTATGGCTACACCTTC. This encodes CASSRDRATNYYGYTF. The chain recombines TRBV6-2 or TRBV6-3 with TRBJ1-2, with 7 bases fitting TRBD1. Germline CDR1 is MNHEY and CDR2 is SVGEGT. V shed 5 bases, J shed 5 bases, and the junction held 14 bases outside the gene matches. The CDR3 extends over 16 amino acids.

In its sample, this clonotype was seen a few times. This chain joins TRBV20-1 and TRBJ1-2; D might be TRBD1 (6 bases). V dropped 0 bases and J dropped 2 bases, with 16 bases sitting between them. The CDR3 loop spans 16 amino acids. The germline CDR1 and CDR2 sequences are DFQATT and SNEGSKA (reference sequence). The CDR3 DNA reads TGCAGTGCTAGAGATTTTGGGGGGGCGAACAACTATGGCTACACCTTC. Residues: CSARDFGGANNYGYTF.

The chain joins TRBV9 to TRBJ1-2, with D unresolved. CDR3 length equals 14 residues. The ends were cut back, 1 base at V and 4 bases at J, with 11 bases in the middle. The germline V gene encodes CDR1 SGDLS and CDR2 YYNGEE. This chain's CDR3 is CASSVITASYGYTF. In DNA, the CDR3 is TGTGCCAGCAGCGTAATAACAGCCTCCTATGGCTACACCTTC.

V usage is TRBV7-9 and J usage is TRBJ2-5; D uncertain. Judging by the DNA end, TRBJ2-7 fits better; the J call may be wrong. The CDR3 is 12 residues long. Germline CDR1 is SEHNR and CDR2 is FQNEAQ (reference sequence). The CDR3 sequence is CASSLVSDEQYF. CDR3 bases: TGTGCCAGCAGCTTAGTTTCGGACGAGCAGTACTTC.

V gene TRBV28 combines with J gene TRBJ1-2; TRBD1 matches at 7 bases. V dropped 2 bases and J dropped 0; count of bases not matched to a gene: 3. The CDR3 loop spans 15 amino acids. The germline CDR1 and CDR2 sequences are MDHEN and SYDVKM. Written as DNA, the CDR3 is TGTGCCAGCAGTTTAGGGGGACAGACTAACTATGGCTACACCTTC. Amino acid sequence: CASSLGGQTNYGYTF.

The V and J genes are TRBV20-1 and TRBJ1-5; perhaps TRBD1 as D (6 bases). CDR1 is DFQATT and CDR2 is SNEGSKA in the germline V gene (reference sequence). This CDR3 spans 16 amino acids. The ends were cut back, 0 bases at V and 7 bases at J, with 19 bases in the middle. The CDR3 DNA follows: TGCAGTGCTAGAGATCTGGGGGCGGGCGGGGGACAGCCCCAGCATTTT. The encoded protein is CSARDLGAGGGQPQHF.

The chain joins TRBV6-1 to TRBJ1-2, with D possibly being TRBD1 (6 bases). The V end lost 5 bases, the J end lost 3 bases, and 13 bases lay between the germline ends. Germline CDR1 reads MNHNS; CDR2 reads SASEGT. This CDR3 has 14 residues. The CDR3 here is CASSRTGYDYGYTF. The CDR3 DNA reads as TGTGCCAGCAGTCGAACAGGGTACGACTATGGCTACACCTTC.

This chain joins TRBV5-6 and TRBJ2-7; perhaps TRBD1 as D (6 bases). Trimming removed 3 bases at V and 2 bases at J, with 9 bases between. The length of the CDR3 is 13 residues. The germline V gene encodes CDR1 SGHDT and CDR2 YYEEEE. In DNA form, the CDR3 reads TGTGCCAGCAGCTGGGCAGGGGCCTACGAGCAGTACTTC. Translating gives CASSWAGAYEQYF.

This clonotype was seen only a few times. The CDR3 here is CASRGRLAGYLETQYF. DNA of the CDR3: TGTGCCAGCAGGGGTAGACTAGCGGGATATCTGGAGACCCAGTACTTC. The rearrangement joins TRBV7-2 to TRBJ2-5; the match to TRBD2 covers 11 bases. The ends lost 6 bases at V and 5 bases at J; junction bases unmatched: 11. The CDR3 is made up of 16 amino acids. CDR1 and CDR2 (germline): SGHTA, FQGNSA.

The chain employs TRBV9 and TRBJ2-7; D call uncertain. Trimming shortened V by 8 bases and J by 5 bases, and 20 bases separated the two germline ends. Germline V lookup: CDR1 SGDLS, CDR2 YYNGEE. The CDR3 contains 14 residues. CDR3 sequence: CASTKGRGDNEQYF. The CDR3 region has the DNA TGTGCCAGTACTAAAGGGCGCGGAGACAACGAGCAGTACTTC. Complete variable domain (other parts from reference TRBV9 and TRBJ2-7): DSGVTQTPKHLITATGQRVTLRCSPRSGDLSVYWYQQSLDQGLQFLIQYYNGEERAKGNILERFSAQQFPDLHSELNLSSLELGDSALYFCASTKGRGDNEQYFGPGTRLTVT.

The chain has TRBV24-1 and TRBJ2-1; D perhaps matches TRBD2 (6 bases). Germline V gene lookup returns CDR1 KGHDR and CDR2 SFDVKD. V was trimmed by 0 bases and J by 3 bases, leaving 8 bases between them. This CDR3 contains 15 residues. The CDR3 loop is CATSDLGGGYNEQFF. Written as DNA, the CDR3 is TGTGCCACCAGTGATTTGGGGGGAGGCTACAATGAGCAGTTCTTC.

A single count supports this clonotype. As DNA, the CDR3 is TGCAGTGCTAGAGAGGCCCCAAGCACAGATACGCAGTATTTT. Its translation is CSAREAPSTDTQYF. J is TRBJ2-3 and V is TRBV20-1; D remains ambiguous. V was clipped by 0 bases and J by 0 bases, with 7 bases between them. The germline V gene has CDR1 DFQATT and CDR2 SNEGSKA (reference sequence). This CDR3 is built from 14 residues.

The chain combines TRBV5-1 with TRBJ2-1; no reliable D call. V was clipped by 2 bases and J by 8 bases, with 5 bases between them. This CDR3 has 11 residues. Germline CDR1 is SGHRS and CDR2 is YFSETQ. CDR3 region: CASSFLYEQFF. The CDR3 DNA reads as TGCGCCAGCAGCTTCTTATATGAGCAGTTCTTC.

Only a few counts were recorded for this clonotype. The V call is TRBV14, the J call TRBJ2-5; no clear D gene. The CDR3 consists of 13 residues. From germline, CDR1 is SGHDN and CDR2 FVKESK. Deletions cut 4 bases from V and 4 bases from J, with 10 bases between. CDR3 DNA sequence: TGTGCCAGCAGCCGGGGATGGTTAGAGACCCAGTACTTC. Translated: CASSRGWLETQYF.

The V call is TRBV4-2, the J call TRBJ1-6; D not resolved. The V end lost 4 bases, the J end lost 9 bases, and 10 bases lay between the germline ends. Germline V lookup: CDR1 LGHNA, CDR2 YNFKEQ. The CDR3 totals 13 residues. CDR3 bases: TGTGCCAGCAGCCCGCAGGATACTTCACCCCTCCACTTT. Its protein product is CASSPQDTSPLHF.

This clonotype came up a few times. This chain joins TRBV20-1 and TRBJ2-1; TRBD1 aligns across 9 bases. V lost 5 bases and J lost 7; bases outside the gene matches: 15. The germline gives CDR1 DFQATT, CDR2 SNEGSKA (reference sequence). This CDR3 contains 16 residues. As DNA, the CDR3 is TGCAGTGCTCCCCAGTCGCACGAGACAGGGGGAAATGAGCAGTTCTTC. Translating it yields CSAPQSHETGGNEQFF.

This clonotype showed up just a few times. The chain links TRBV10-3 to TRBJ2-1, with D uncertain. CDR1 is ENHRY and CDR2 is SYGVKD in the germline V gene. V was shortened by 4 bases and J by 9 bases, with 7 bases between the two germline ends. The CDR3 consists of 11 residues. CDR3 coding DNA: TGTGCCATCAGTGCTTGGGGTGAGCAGTTCTTC. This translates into CAISAWGEQFF.

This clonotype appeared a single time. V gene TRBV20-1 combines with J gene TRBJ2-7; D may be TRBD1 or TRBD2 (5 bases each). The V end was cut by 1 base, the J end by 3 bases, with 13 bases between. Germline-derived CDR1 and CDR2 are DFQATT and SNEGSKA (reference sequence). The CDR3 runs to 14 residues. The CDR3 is CSARVPGPNYEQYF. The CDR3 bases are TGCAGTGCTAGAGTGCCGGGGCCCAACTACGAGCAGTACTTC.

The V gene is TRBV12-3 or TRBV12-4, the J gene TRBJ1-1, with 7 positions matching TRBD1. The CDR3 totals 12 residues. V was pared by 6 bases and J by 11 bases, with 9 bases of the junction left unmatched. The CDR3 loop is CASSGPGQRAFF. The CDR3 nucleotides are TGTGCCAGCAGCGGCCCGGGACAGCGGGCTTTCTTT.

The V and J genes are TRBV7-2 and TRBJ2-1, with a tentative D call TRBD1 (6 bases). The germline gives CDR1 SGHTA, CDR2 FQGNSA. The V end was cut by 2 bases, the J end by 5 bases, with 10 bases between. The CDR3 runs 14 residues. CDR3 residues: CASSLQGINNEQFF. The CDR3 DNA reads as TGTGCCAGCAGCTTACAGGGGATCAACAATGAGCAGTTCTTC.

The CDR3 DNA is TGCAGTGCTAGAGTGTCGGGAGGGCCCTCTTTCTACAATGAGCAGTTCTTC. Its translation: CSARVSGGPSFYNEQFF. The chain is built from TRBV20-1 and TRBJ2-1, with TRBD2 matching over 8 bases. Germline trimming cut 1 base from V and 3 bases from J; bases unmatched to any gene: 11. Germline CDR1 and CDR2: DFQATT and SNEGSKA (reference sequence). The CDR3 is 17 amino acids.